These T cell receptor beta chains were read from a single sample in a study of response to subunit inactivated influenza vaccine. TCRdb itself ran the RT-PCR reads through MiXCR, one entry per CDR3 protein. This repertoire shows around 520,000 distinct CDR3 sequences, roughly 25% found once; its top ten account for 1.9%. The specimen was CD4+ T cells sorted from PBMCs, collected roughly 5 days after vaccination. These receptors were taken from a man aged 50-60 years who received an inactivated influenza vaccine. CDR3s include the opening cysteine and the closing phenylalanine or tryptophan. The D gene is left open where the match is weak. Size is stated for part of the rows, as once, few or many counts, or as a class when the clone is expanded.

clone_size	cdr3_length	v_call	d_call	j_call	cdr3_aa	cdr3_nt
-	16	TRBV5-1	-	TRBJ2-4	CASSFVGPGDKNIQYF	TGCGCCAGCAGCTTCGTGGGTCCGGGAGATAAAAACATTCAGTACTTC
-	13	TRBV19	TRBD2	TRBJ2-2	CASNLLAAGELFF	TGTGCCAGTAATCTCCTAGCGGCCGGGGAGCTGTTTTTT
-	16	TRBV5-6	-	TRBJ2-2	CASSLGPASNTGELFF	TGTGCCAGCAGCTTGGGGCCAGCGTCGAACACCGGGGAGCTGTTTTTT
-	15	TRBV10-3	TRBD2	TRBJ2-2	CAISEAGERAGELFF	TGTGCCATCAGTGAAGCGGGAGAGAGGGCCGGGGAGCTGTTTTTT
-	14	TRBV11-2	-	TRBJ2-5	CARSPRLLQETQYF	TGTGCCCGCAGCCCCCGGTTATTACAAGAGACCCAGTACTTC
few	12	TRBV20-1	-	TRBJ2-5	CSARSGAKTQYF	TGCAGTGCTAGGTCTGGGGCAAAGACCCAGTACTTC
-	12	TRBV20-1	-	TRBJ2-7	CSGQGSSYEQYF	TGCAGTGGGCAGGGTAGCTCCTACGAGCAGTACTTC
-	15	TRBV15	-	TRBJ2-1	CATSTQGSSYNEQFF	TGTGCCACCAGCACACAGGGCAGCTCCTACAATGAGCAGTTCTTC
-	11	TRBV29-1	-	TRBJ1-1	CSVSSNTEAFF	TGCAGCGTTAGCAGCAACACTGAAGCTTTCTTT
-	16	TRBV6-4	TRBD2	TRBJ2-3	CATHIMGRRGADTQYF	TGTGCCACCCACATTATGGGTCGGCGGGGGGCAGATACGCAGTATTTT
-	18	TRBV11-2	-	TRBJ1-6	CASSFKVARGFYNSPLHF	TGTGCCAGCAGCTTCAAGGTGGCTCGCGGCTTCTATAATTCACCCCTCCACTTT
-	11	TRBV29-1	TRBD1	TRBJ2-7	CSVRTGSEQYF	TGCAGTGTGAGGACAGGGAGCGAGCAGTACTTC
few	15	TRBV12-3/TRBV12-4	-	TRBJ2-4	CASSYRGAGGNIQYF	TGTGCCAGCAGCTACCGAGGGGCGGGCGGTAACATTCAGTACTTC
-	12	TRBV29-1	-	TRBJ2-5	CSVEQGVETQYF	TGCAGCGTTGAGCAGGGTGTAGAGACCCAGTACTTC
-	14	TRBV29-1	-	TRBJ2-1	CSVEIGGFYNEQSF	TGCAGCGTTGAAATTGGGGGATTTTACAATGAGCAGTCCTTC
few	15	TRBV20-1	-	TRBJ1-1	CSAGRGGGPDTEAFF	TGCAGTGCTGGAAGGGGGGGAGGTCCGGACACTGAAGCTTTCTTT
-	14	TRBV20-1	-	TRBJ1-4	CSAHGNGAGEKLFF	TGCAGTGCTCACGGGAATGGGGCGGGCGAAAAACTGTTTTTT
-	13	TRBV27	-	TRBJ2-4	CASGSIAKNIQYF	TGTGCCAGCGGTTCTATAGCCAAAAACATTCAGTACTTC
few	14	TRBV6-2/TRBV6-3	-	TRBJ2-7	CASSTFRDSYEQYF	TGTGCCAGCTCCACTTTCAGGGACTCCTACGAGCAGTACTTC
-	12	TRBV6-2/TRBV6-3	-	TRBJ1-1	CASTRPTEEAFF	TGTGCCAGCACCCGGCCGACAGAGGAAGCTTTCTTT
-	16	TRBV4-2	-	TRBJ2-1	CASSQTTRRGLNEQFF	TGTGCCAGCAGCCAGACGACTAGGAGAGGGCTCAATGAGCAGTTCTTC
few	15	TRBV10-1	-	TRBJ2-2	CASSGGQLQTGELFF	TGCGCCAGCAGTGGTGGACAGCTTCAGACCGGGGAGCTGTTTTTT
-	17	TRBV24-1	-	TRBJ2-1	CATSDLHADRGYNEQFF	TGTGCCACCAGTGACCTGCACGCCGATCGTGGCTACAATGAGCAGTTCTTC
-	14	TRBV5-1	TRBD2	TRBJ2-3	CASSAAAGADTQYF	TGCGCCAGCAGCGCCGCAGCGGGGGCTGATACGCAGTATTTT
-	15	TRBV7-8	TRBD1	TRBJ2-7	CASSLVGGQVYEQYF	TGTGCCAGCAGCTTAGTAGGGGGACAGGTATACGAGCAGTACTTC
-	16	TRBV10-3	TRBD2	TRBJ2-2	CAISVELAGGTGELFF	TGTGCCATCAGCGTCGAACTAGCGGGAGGCACCGGGGAGCTGTTTTTT
-	14	TRBV6-2/TRBV6-3	-	TRBJ1-2	CASSYDWGQYGYTF	TGTGCCAGCAGTTACGACTGGGGGCAATATGGCTACACCTTC
few	14	TRBV20-1	-	TRBJ2-7	CSARDLLVSYEQYF	TGCAGTGCTAGAGATCTTTTAGTCTCCTACGAGCAGTACTTC
-	16	TRBV20-1	-	TRBJ1-5	CSARDREGPGNQPQHF	TGCAGTGCTAGAGATCGGGAGGGCCCGGGCAATCAGCCCCAGCATTTT
-	12	TRBV29-1	TRBD1	TRBJ1-1	CSVGGTGSVAFF	TGCAGCGTCGGAGGGACAGGGAGCGTAGCTTTCTTT
-	16	TRBV18	TRBD2	TRBJ2-1	CASSRPRGGDYNEQFF	TGTGCCAGCTCACGCCCCCGCGGGGGGGATTACAATGAGCAGTTCTTC
-	13	TRBV5-6	-	TRBJ2-3	CASSLYAGDTQYF	TGTGCCAGCAGCTTGTATGCAGGCGATACGCAGTATTTT
few	11	TRBV20-1	-	TRBJ1-1	CSAGGGEEAFF	TGCAGTGCAGGGGGGGGCGAGGAAGCTTTCTTT
-	15	TRBV7-9	-	TRBJ2-2	CASLLSSTNTGELFF	TGTGCCAGCCTCTTGAGTTCGACGAACACCGGGGAGCTGTTTTTT
-	14	TRBV7-2	TRBD1	TRBJ2-1	CASSDRGPRFEQFF	TGTGCCAGCAGCGACAGGGGTCCCCGTTTTGAGCAGTTCTTC
-	15	TRBV5-1	TRBD1	TRBJ2-7	CASSLVPGGQYEQYF	TGCGCCAGCAGCTTGGTTCCAGGGGGTCAGTACGAGCAGTACTTC
few	15	TRBV12-3/TRBV12-4	TRBD2	TRBJ2-7	CASSYGLAGAYEQYF	TGTGCCAGCAGTTACGGACTAGCGGGAGCCTACGAGCAGTACTTC
-	15	TRBV7-2	TRBD2	TRBJ2-7	CASSSGTSGIGEQYF	TGTGCCAGCAGCTCTGGGACTAGCGGGATTGGCGAGCAGTACTTC
-	13	TRBV29-1	-	TRBJ2-5	CSSRGGYQETQYF	TGCAGCTCCCGCGGCGGGTATCAAGAGACCCAGTACTTC
few	16	TRBV6-5	-	TRBJ2-1	CASSPEGGLTYNEQFF	TGTGCCAGCAGTCCGGAGGGGGGGCTCACCTACAATGAGCAGTTCTTC
-	15	TRBV12-3/TRBV12-4	TRBD1	TRBJ1-5	CASTRQGFGNQPQHF	TGTGCCAGCACCCGACAGGGGTTTGGCAATCAGCCCCAGCATTTT
-	15	TRBV2	TRBD2	TRBJ2-1	CASSRLAGGYSEQFF	TGTGCCAGCAGTCGACTAGCGGGAGGGTACAGTGAGCAGTTCTTC
few	13	TRBV29-1	-	TRBJ2-7	CSIAAGLSYEQYF	TGCAGCATTGCGGCCGGGCTGTCCTACGAGCAGTACTTC
-	13	TRBV4-1	TRBD1	TRBJ1-2	CASSTGTGTGYTF	TGCGCCAGCAGTACCGGGACAGGGACTGGCTACACCTTC
-	15	TRBV5-1	-	TRBJ2-3	CASSWGARSTDTQYF	TGCGCCAGCAGCTGGGGGGCGAGGAGCACAGATACGCAGTATTTT
-	14	TRBV12-3/TRBV12-4	-	TRBJ2-5	CASSSRDGRGTQYF	TGTGCCAGCAGTTCGCGGGACGGCCGTGGGACCCAGTACTTC
few	14	TRBV10-3	-	TRBJ2-7	CAISERGNGYEQYF	TGTGCCATCAGTGAAAGGGGGAATGGGTACGAGCAGTACTTC
few	13	TRBV29-1	TRBD1	TRBJ1-2	CSATAGTGNGYTF	TGCAGCGCCACAGCCGGGACAGGGAATGGCTACACCTTC
-	12	TRBV29-1	-	TRBJ1-5	CSVGTENQPQHF	TGCAGCGTTGGAACAGAGAATCAGCCCCAGCATTTT
many	14	TRBV20-1	-	TRBJ2-7	CSARDLVRTYEQYF	TGCAGTGCTAGAGATCTAGTGAGAACCTACGAGCAGTACTTC
few	19	TRBV24-1	TRBD2	TRBJ2-1	CATSDTGTSGRLSYNEQFF	TGTGCCACCAGTGACACCGGGACTAGCGGGAGGTTATCCTACAATGAGCAGTTCTTC
few	14	TRBV6-1	-	TRBJ2-3	CASGGPYNTDTQYF	TGTGCCAGCGGAGGACCCTACAACACAGATACGCAGTATTTT
few	13	TRBV10-3	-	TRBJ1-3	CAIGMVPGNTIYF	TGTGCCATTGGGATGGTTCCTGGAAACACCATATATTTT
-	12	TRBV20-1	-	TRBJ2-2	CSARGNTGELFF	TGCAGTGCCAGAGGGAACACCGGGGAGCTGTTTTTT
few	15	TRBV7-9	TRBD1	TRBJ2-7	CASSQTGTGPYEQYF	TGTGCCAGCAGCCAAACCGGGACAGGGCCTTACGAGCAGTACTTC
few	13	TRBV20-1	TRBD2	TRBJ2-1	CSAPLAGGNEQFF	TGCAGTGCTCCGCTAGCGGGGGGCAATGAGCAGTTCTTC
-	11	TRBV7-2	TRBD2	TRBJ2-7	CASSSMGGKYF	TGTGCCAGCAGCTCCATGGGGGGGAAGTACTTC
-	15	TRBV5-1	-	TRBJ1-2	CASSREWGSNYGYTF	TGCGCCAGCAGCCGGGAGTGGGGGTCTAACTATGGCTACACCTTC
few	16	TRBV5-6	TRBD2	TRBJ2-5	CASSLSSGGSQETQYF	TGTGCCAGCAGCTTGTCAAGCGGGGGTTCGCAAGAGACCCAGTACTTC